The next 4 T cell receptor beta chains were all read from a single sample in a study of control samples from healthy donors and cancer patients (dated by TCRdb to 2020 to 2022). The library was obtained by the immunoSEQ multiplex PCR assay. What TCRdb holds here is the immuneACCESS table cut down to in-frame rearrangements. Part of the clones is not present; checked against another copy, under half of the missing clones reflect an unresolved V gene, and the others are unexplained. This sample comprises fewer than 110,000 clones, roughly 89% of them detected only once. The biggest ten clones account for approximately 8.4% of the sample. Material for sequencing was blood. The receptors were gathered from a man aged 30 to 45 in good health.

The V and J genes are TRBV3-1 (or the pseudogene TRBV3-2) and TRBJ2-3, with TRBD1 identical over 10 bases. J lost 4 bases, V lost 4 bases, and 5 bases had no gene match. This CDR3 spans 15 amino acids. Per the germline V gene, CDR1 is LGHDT and CDR2 is YNNKEL (reference sequence). In DNA, the CDR3 is TGTGCCAGCAGCCCTCAGACAGGGGGCTCAGATACGCAGTATTTT. It specifies CASSPQTGGSDTQYF.

This clone was detected only a few times. The genes are TRBV6-5 and TRBJ1-5, with D possibly matching TRBD1 (6 bases). The CDR3 has 13 residues. V lost 8 bases to trimming and J lost 5 bases, with 13 bases between them. Germline V gene sequence: CDR1 MNHEY, CDR2 SVGAGI. The CDR3 bases are TGTGCCAGCCAGGGGCAGGGTGATCAGCCCCAGCATTTT. This sequence encodes CASQGQGDQPQHF.

The V and J genes are TRBV18 and TRBJ2-1; 11 bases are a match to TRBD2. CDR1 is KGHSH, CDR2 LQKENI, per germline. After removal of 2 bases from V and 8 bases from J, the junction contained 8 bases not matched to a gene. This CDR3 spans 16 amino acids. The CDR3 nucleotides read TGTGCCAGCTCACCAGAACTAGCGGGAGTTCCGGATGAGCAGTTCTTC. Its protein product is CASSPELAGVPDEQFF.

J is TRBJ2-5 and V is TRBV7-9; maybe TRBD2 (6 bases). Germline V gene data show CDR1 as SEHNR and CDR2 as FQNEAQ (reference sequence). The CDR3 has 12 amino acids. Trimming shortened V by 6 bases and J by 3 bases, and 8 bases separated the two germline ends. The CDR3 is CASRGGEETQYF. The CDR3 coding sequence is TGTGCCAGCAGGGGCGGGGAAGAGACCCAGTACTTC.